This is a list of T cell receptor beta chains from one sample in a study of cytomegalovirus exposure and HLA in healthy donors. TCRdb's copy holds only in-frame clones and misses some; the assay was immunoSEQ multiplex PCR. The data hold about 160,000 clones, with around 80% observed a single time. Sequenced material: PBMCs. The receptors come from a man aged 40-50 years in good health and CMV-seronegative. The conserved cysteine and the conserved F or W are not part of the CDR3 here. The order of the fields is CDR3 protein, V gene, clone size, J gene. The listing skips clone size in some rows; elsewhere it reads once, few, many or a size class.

AWRDGDRANYGYT,TRBV30,.,TRBJ1-2
ASSFGSGRSTGRGKDNEQF,TRBV28,.,TRBJ2-1
ASSFGRAGNTEAF,TRBV5-5,.,TRBJ1-1
ASSEGRASSSDTQY,TRBV19,.,TRBJ2-3
ASSRILAGDHNEQF,TRBV6-6,.,TRBJ2-1
ASTEGGRVAGELF,TRBV5-4,.,TRBJ2-2
ASSPPGGLSSYEQY,TRBV5-5,.,TRBJ2-7
ASSLVWEAQYTQY,TRBV7-2,.,TRBJ2-3
ASSSPAGNSYNEQF,TRBV7-6,.,TRBJ2-1
ASSSGQLLAKNSQY,TRBV7-9,few,TRBJ2-4
ASSRDRGKETQY,TRBV18,.,TRBJ2-5
ASSLYQGLYNEQF,TRBV5-4,.,TRBJ2-1
ASSSGVPGGYT,TRBV19,.,TRBJ1-2
SVVGWGVREQY,TRBV29-1,once,TRBJ2-7
ASSIPTGLGETQY,TRBV5-5,.,TRBJ2-5
ASSLPGIYEQY,TRBV5-4,.,.
SVDGTSGRAAEQF,TRBV29-1,.,TRBJ2-1
AWSPPGVSGYT,TRBV30,.,TRBJ1-2
ASSPSGTGGYNEQF,TRBV5-1,.,TRBJ2-1
ASSYTSGRALYEQF,TRBV27,.,TRBJ2-1
AWSGESSGSYGYT,TRBV30,.,TRBJ1-2
ASRRGTTNEKLF,TRBV2,.,TRBJ1-4
ASSLGQTTNEKLF,TRBV28,once,TRBJ1-4
ASSINRVHEQF,TRBV7-2,.,TRBJ2-1
ASSDRYYEQY,TRBV7-9,.,TRBJ2-7
ASSTLTGGYTEAF,TRBV6-1,.,TRBJ1-1
ASLRGSSYNEQF,TRBV28,.,TRBJ2-1
ASSPRDPRTQY,TRBV27,.,TRBJ2-5
ASSSSTSGGYEQY,TRBV7-2,.,TRBJ2-7
ASSPGDRAPREQY,TRBV28,.,TRBJ2-7
ASSSSGVGYYGYT,TRBV28,.,TRBJ1-2
ASSLGFRASPRTETQY,TRBV11-2,few,TRBJ2-5
ASSPGERREQF,TRBV18,.,TRBJ2-1
SSRIGGGEETQY,TRBV7-9,.,TRBJ2-5
SARTGGNEQY,TRBV29-1,.,TRBJ2-7
SVLGTGDSYEQY,TRBV29-1,few,TRBJ2-7
ASSLRAQGATDTQY,TRBV11-2,.,TRBJ2-3
ASSTGQGGTDTQY,TRBV19,.,TRBJ2-3
ASSTGTGAGQETQY,TRBV5-8,.,TRBJ2-5
SVEGLAGSRYSTDTQY,TRBV29-1,once,TRBJ2-3
ASSQEVLNEKLF,TRBV4-1,.,TRBJ1-4
ASSDGQGGDFDYGYT,TRBV5-1,.,TRBJ1-2
ASSLGGFFYEQY,TRBV28,.,TRBJ2-7
SSSLVQAGSYEQY,TRBV7-9,.,TRBJ2-7